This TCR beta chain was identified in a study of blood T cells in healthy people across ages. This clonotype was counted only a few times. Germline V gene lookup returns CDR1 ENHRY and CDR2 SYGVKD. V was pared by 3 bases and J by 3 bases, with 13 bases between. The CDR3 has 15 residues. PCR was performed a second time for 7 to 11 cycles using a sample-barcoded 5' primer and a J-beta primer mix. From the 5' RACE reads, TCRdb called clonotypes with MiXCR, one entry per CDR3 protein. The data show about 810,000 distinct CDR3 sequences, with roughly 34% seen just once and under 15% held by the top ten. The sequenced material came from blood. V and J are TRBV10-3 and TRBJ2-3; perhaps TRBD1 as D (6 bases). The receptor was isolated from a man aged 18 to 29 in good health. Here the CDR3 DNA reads TGTGCCATCAGTGACTACAGGGTGAAGACAGATACGCAGTATTTT. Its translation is CAISDYRVKTDTQYF.